Below, one T cell receptor beta chain is given with its context. At one boundary the junction diverges from the germline segment, which might be a read error. This entry is derived from a study of cytomegalovirus exposure and HLA in healthy donors. In germline, CDR1 is SEHNR, CDR2 FQNEAQ (reference sequence). CDR3 size: 16 residues. The primer mix had 60 Vbeta and 13 Jbeta primers. Libraries were prepared by immunoSEQ multiplex PCR; TCRdb keeps only in-frame clonotypes and omits some of them. Of about 120,000 clones detected, roughly 82% appear once; the ten largest clones hold roughly 1.5%. This TCR was recovered from a woman aged 18-29 years in good health and CMV-seronegative. The J gene is TRBJ1-2, the V gene TRBV7-9, with 8 bases lining up with TRBD1. The sequenced material came from PBMCs. As DNA, the CDR3 is TGTTCCAGCAGCTTAGCCAACATCGACAGGGGCCATGGCTACACCTTC. Translated: CSSSLANIDRGHGYTF.